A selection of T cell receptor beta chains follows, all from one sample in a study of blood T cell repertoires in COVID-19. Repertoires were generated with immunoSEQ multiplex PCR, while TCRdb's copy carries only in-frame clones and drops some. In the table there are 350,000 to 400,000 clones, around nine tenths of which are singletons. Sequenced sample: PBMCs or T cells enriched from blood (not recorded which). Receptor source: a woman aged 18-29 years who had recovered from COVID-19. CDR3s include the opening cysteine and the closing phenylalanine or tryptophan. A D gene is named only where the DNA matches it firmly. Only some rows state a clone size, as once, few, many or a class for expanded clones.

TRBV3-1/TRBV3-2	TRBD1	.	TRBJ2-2	CASSQNGQGANTGELFF	TGTGCCAGCAGCCAGAATGGCCAGGGGGCGAACACCGGGGAGCTGTTTTTT
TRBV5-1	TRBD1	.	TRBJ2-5	CASSFGTGVPETQYF	TGCGCCAGCAGCTTCGGGACAGGGGTTCCAGAGACCCAGTACTTC
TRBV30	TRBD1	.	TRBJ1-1	CAWRPTGDDTEAFF	TGTGCCTGGCGTCCCACAGGGGACGACACTGAAGCTTTCTTT
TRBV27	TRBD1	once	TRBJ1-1	CASRFRGQGTEAFF	TGTGCCAGCCGGTTCAGGGGGCAGGGCACTGAAGCTTTCTTT
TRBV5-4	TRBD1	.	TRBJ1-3	CASSPPTGSTIYF	TGTGCCAGCAGCCCTCCGACAGGGAGCACCATATATTTT
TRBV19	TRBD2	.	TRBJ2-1	CASSVDGGAYEQFF	TGTGCCAGTAGTGTTGACGGGGGGGCCTATGAGCAGTTCTTC
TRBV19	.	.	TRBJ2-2	CASRVRAGLNTGELFF	TGTGCCAGTAGGGTCCGGGCAGGGTTGAACACCGGGGAGCTGTTTTTT
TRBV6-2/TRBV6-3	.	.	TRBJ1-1	CASSYYAGDTEAFF	TGTGCCAGCAGTTACTATGCGGGTGACACTGAAGCTTTCTTT
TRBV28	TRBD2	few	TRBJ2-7	CASSFLAGGIYEQYF	TGTGCCAGCAGTTTCCTAGCGGGGGGTATCTACGAGCAGTACTTC
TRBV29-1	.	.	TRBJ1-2	CSVDSGYGYTF	TGCAGCGTTGACTCCGGCTATGGCTACACCTTC
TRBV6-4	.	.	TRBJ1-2	CASSDSRARGYTF	TGTGCCAGCAGTGACTCGAGGGCGCGTGGCTACACCTTC
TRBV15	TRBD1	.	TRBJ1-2	CATSRDGQGLNYGYTF	TGTGCCACCAGCAGAGATGGACAGGGGCTTAACTATGGCTACACCTTC
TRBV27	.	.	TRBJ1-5	CASRRTVIQPQHF	TGTGCCAGCAGGCGTACAGTCATTCAGCCCCAGCATTTT
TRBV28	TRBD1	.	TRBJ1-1	CASSSTGVGFYIEAFF	TGTGCCAGCAGTTCTACAGGGGTGGGGTTTTATATTGAAGCTTTCTTT
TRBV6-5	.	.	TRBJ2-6	CASRVQAYGANVLTF	TGTGCCAGCAGAGTACAGGCTTATGGGGCCAACGTCCTGACTTTC
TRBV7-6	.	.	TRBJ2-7	CASRTGEIFSYEQYF	TGTGCCAGCAGGACAGGAGAGATCTTCTCCTACGAGCAGTACTTC
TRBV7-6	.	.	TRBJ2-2	CASSGITPGSAGELFF	TGTGCCAGCAGCGGAATTACGCCCGGTAGCGCCGGGGAGCTGTTTTTT
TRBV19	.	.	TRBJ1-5	CASTAGNQPQHF	TGTGCCAGTACCGCGGGGAATCAGCCCCAGCATTTT
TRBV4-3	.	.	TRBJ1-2	CASSQAAGANYGYTF	TGCGCCAGCAGCCAAGCGGCAGGGGCTAACTATGGCTACACCTTC
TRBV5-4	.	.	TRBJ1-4	CASSLQKNEKLFF	TGTGCCAGCAGCTTGCAGAAAAATGAAAAACTGTTTTTT
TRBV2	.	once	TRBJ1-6	CASKIGQFNSPLHF	TGTGCCAGCAAGATTGGGCAGTTTAATTCACCCCTCCACTTT
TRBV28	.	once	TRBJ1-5	CASSWTRVDQPQHF	TGTGCCAGCAGTTGGACCAGGGTCGATCAGCCCCAGCATTTT
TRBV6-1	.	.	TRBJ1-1	CASSEGPGVMNTEAFF	TGTGCCAGCAGTGAAGGGCCAGGGGTGATGAACACTGAAGCTTTCTTT